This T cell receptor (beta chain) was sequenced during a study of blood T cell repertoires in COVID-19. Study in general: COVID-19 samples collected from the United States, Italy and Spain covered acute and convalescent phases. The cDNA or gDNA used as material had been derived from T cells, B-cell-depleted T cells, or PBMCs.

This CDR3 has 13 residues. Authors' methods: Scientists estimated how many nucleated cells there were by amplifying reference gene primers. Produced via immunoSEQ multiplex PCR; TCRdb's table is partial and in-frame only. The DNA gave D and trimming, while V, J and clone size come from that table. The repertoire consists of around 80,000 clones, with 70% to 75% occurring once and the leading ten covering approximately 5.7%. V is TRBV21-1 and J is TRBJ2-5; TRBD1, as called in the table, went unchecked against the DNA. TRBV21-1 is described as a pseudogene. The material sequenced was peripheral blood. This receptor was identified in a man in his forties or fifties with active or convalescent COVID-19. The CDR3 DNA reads TGTGCCAGCAGCAAGGGGGCTAGAGAGACCCAGTACTTC. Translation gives CASSKGARETQYF.